One and the same sample provided the 8 T cell receptor beta chains below, sequenced in a study of control samples from healthy donors and cancer patients. The data were produced by immunoSEQ multiplex PCR, yet TCRdb's version contains in-frame clones alone and is incomplete. Altogether roughly 18,000 clones are present, about 82% being singletons, with the ten largest covering around 10%. The sample was PBMCs. The receptors originated from a woman aged 65 to 85 with colorectal cancer.

J is TRBJ1-5 and V is TRBV11-2; no firm D call. The CDR3 totals 12 residues. Per the germline V gene, CDR1 is SGHAT and CDR2 is FQNNGV. The ends were cut back, 4 bases at V and 11 bases at J, with 12 bases in the middle. CDR3: CASSSEGGAQHF. CDR3 in DNA: TGTGCCAGCAGCTCAGAGGGAGGAGCCCAGCATTTT.

This clone was observed a single time. The chain is built from TRBV7-2 and TRBJ1-3; D may be TRBD1 (6 bases). CDR3 length: 15 residues. Germline V lookup: CDR1 SGHTA, CDR2 FQGNSA. The V end lost 6 bases, the J end lost 2 bases, and 14 bases lay between the germline ends. In DNA form, the CDR3 reads TGTGCCAGCAGTTCCCAGGGGTTCACTGGAAACACCATATATTTT. Translating it yields CASSSQGFTGNTIYF.

V and J are TRBV4-1 and TRBJ1-5; D uncertain. This CDR3 is built from 15 residues. Germline V gene lookup returns CDR1 MGHRA and CDR2 YSYEKL. The germline V and J ends were trimmed by 1 base and 7 bases, with 14 bases remaining between them. The CDR3 reads CASSQGQVAAQPQHF. The CDR3 DNA reads TGCGCCAGCAGCCAAGGTCAGGTTGCGGCACAGCCCCAGCATTTT.

This clone was seen only a few times. J is TRBJ1-2 and V is TRBV19; 9 bases fit TRBD1. V was pared by 1 base and J by 3 bases, with 6 bases of the junction left unmatched. Germline assignment: CDR1 LNHDA and CDR2 SQIVND (reference sequence). This CDR3 contains 16 residues. The CDR3 protein is CASSIAEGQGYYGYTF. The CDR3, as DNA: TGTGCCAGTAGTATAGCAGAGGGACAGGGCTACTATGGCTACACCTTC.

V is TRBV6-5 and J is TRBJ2-1; 7 positions match TRBD1. CDR3 length: 14 amino acids. The germline gives CDR1 MNHEY, CDR2 SVGAGI. The trim removed 5 bases at V and 2 bases at J, leaving 3 bases unmatched. The CDR3 bases are TGTGCCAGCAGTAACAGGGGAACCTACAATGAGCAGTTCTTC. Its protein product is CASSNRGTYNEQFF.

The chain combines TRBV27 with TRBJ1-1; a possible D gene is TRBD1 (6 bases). Germline V CDR1 and CDR2: MNHEY, SMNVEV (reference sequence). With 3 bases removed from V and 5 bases from J, the gap between germline ends came to 16 bases. The CDR3 is 15 amino acids. The CDR3 is CASSFAGAMRTEAFF. The DNA for the CDR3 is TGTGCCAGCAGTTTTGCAGGGGCCATGAGGACTGAAGCTTTCTTT.

The chain links TRBV6-2 or TRBV6-3 to TRBJ1-1, with 7 bases that match TRBD1. CDR3 length: 18 amino acids. CDR1 is MNHEY, CDR2 SVGEGT, per germline. Trimming removed 0 bases from V and 4 bases from J; junction bases left unmatched: 14. CDR3 in amino acids: CASSYSTLDREVSTEAFF. Here the CDR3 DNA reads TGTGCCAGCAGTTACTCGACTCTCGACAGGGAAGTTAGCACTGAAGCTTTCTTT.

The rearrangement joins TRBV29-1 to TRBJ2-7; TRBD2 might be the D (6 bases). The CDR3 extends over 14 amino acids. Germline CDR1 SQVTM, CDR2 ANQGSEA. The ends were cut back, 6 bases at V and 0 bases at J, with 15 bases in the middle. The CDR3 region has the DNA TGCAGCGTCGCCGGGACCGGGAGCTCCTACGAGCAGTACTTC. Translation gives CSVAGTGSSYEQYF.